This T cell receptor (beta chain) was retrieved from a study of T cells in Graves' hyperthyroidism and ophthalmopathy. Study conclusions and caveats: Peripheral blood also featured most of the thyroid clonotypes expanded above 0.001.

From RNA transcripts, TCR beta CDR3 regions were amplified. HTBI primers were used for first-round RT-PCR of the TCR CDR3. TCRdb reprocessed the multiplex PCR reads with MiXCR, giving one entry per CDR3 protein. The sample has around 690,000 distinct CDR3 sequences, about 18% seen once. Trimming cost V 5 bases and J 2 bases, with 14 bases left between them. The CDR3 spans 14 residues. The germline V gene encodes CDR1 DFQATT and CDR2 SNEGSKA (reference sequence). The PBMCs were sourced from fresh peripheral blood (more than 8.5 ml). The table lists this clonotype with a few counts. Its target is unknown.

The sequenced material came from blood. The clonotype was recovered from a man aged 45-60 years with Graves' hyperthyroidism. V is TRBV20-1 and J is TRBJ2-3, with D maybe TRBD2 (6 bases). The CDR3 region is CSASSPRDTDTQYF. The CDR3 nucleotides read TGCAGTGCTTCCAGTCCGCGGGACACAGATACGCAGTATTTT.